These 26 T cell receptor beta chains were all obtained from the same sample, sequenced in a study of blood T cell repertoires in COVID-19. Sequencing was performed with immunoSEQ multiplex PCR; in TCRdb, only in-frame clones are kept and a portion is missing. The data contain about 190,000 clones, 70% to 90% of them singletons. Sequencing used peripheral blood. These TCRs come from a woman in her 40s who had recovered from COVID-19.

The V gene is TRBV5-4, the J gene TRBJ2-3; a possible D gene is TRBD2 (6 bases). CDR3 size: 13 residues. Trimming cost V 4 bases and J 6 bases, with 12 bases left between them. The V gene's germline CDR1 is SGHNT and CDR2 YYREEE (reference sequence). CDR3 nucleotide sequence: TGTGCCAGCAGCCCTGGGGCGGGGGATACGCAGTATTTT. It encodes CASSPGAGDTQYF.

The chain combines TRBV6-1 with TRBJ2-1, with TRBD1 identical over 8 bases. CDR3 size: 13 residues. Looked up from germline, CDR1 is MNHNS and CDR2 is SASEGT. V lost 6 bases and J lost 6; bases outside the gene matches: 4. CDR3 in DNA: TGTGCCAGCAGGCAGGGGGCGAGCAATGAGCAGTTCTTC. Its translation is CASRQGASNEQFF.

This chain joins TRBV27 and TRBJ2-7, with 8 bases identical to TRBD2. In germline, CDR1 is MNHEY, CDR2 SMNVEV (reference sequence). The CDR3 consists of 13 residues. Trimming took 7 bases from V and 8 from J; bases not matched to a gene: 10. The CDR3 DNA is TGTGCCAGCACCCCGAGCGGGAGTCGCCAGCAGTACTTC. Translation gives CASTPSGSRQQYF.

The chain has TRBV7-2 and TRBJ2-3; D unclear. Germline V gives CDR1 SGHTA, CDR2 FQGNSA. The CDR3 loop spans 12 amino acids. V was shortened by 5 bases and J by 3 bases, with 6 bases between the two germline ends. DNA for the CDR3: TGTGCCAGCAGCGTATCGACAGATACGCAGTATTTT. Protein: CASSVSTDTQYF.

V and J are TRBV29-1 and TRBJ2-5; perhaps TRBD2 as D (7 bases). The CDR3 is 13 residues long. Trimming removed 4 bases from V and 4 bases from J, with 13 bases in between. Germline CDR1 SQVTM, CDR2 ANQGSEA. The CDR3 reads CSVVGGLVETQYF. For the CDR3, the DNA is TGCAGCGTTGTCGGGGGGCTGGTAGAGACCCAGTACTTC.

The J gene is TRBJ2-6, the V gene TRBV27; TRBD1 matches 7 bases. V lost 6 bases to trimming and J lost 1 base; unmatched junction nucleotides: 0. The germline CDR1 and CDR2 sequences are MNHEY and SMNVEV (reference sequence). The CDR3 is made up of 14 amino acids. Here the CDR3 reads CASSRGSGANVLTF. The CDR3 coding sequence is TGTGCCAGCAGCAGGGGGTCTGGGGCCAACGTCCTGACTTTC.

The chain is built from TRBV28 and TRBJ1-5, with D perhaps matching TRBD1 (5 bases). Germline values: CDR1 MDHEN, CDR2 SYDVKM. The CDR3 totals 12 residues. With 7 bases removed from V and 6 bases from J, the gap between germline ends came to 10 bases. This CDR3 is CASNPRGQPQHF. CDR3 in DNA: TGTGCCAGCAACCCTAGGGGTCAGCCCCAGCATTTT.

This chain connects TRBV6-4 to TRBJ2-3; 8 nucleotides line up with TRBD1. The CDR3 loop spans 15 amino acids. Germline-derived CDR1 and CDR2 are MRHNA and SNTAGT. V dropped 3 bases and J dropped 6; count of bases not matched to a gene: 8. Here the CDR3 reads CASSDTGTGSDTQYF. The CDR3 DNA is TGTGCCAGCAGTGATACCGGGACAGGATCGGATACGCAGTATTTT.

This chain links TRBV27 with TRBJ2-5; 7 nucleotides match TRBD2. Losses at the gene ends were 7 bases for V and 1 base for J; bases not matched to a gene: 15. Germline CDR1 reads MNHEY; CDR2 reads SMNVEV (reference sequence). The CDR3 is 17 residues long. The DNA for the CDR3 is TGTGCCAGCAAACAATGGGGGGGAGGGTCTGGCCAAGAGACCCAGTACTTC. This encodes CASKQWGGGSGQETQYF.

The V and J genes are TRBV18 and TRBJ2-7, with D tentatively TRBD1 (6 bases). Germline lookup yields CDR1 KGHSH and CDR2 LQKENI. Trimming shortened V by 3 bases and J by 5 bases, and 14 bases separated the two germline ends. The CDR3 spans 14 residues. The CDR3 sequence is CASSPGPRGDEQYF. The CDR3 bases are TGTGCCAGCTCACCGGGGCCCAGGGGAGACGAGCAGTACTTC.

This chain uses TRBV9 with TRBJ1-6; the match to TRBD1 covers 8 bases. The trim removed 4 bases at V and 5 bases at J, leaving 5 bases unmatched. CDR1 is SGDLS, CDR2 YYNGEE, per germline. This CDR3 is built from 15 residues. Here the CDR3 DNA reads TGTGCCAGCAGCCCAACGACAGGGGATAATTCACCCCTCCACTTT. Translating gives CASSPTTGDNSPLHF.

The chain carries TRBV19 and TRBJ1-2; no definite D call. Germline CDR1 reads LNHDA; CDR2 reads SQIVND (reference sequence). V was clipped by 5 bases and J by 3 bases, with 7 bases between them. This CDR3 has 12 amino acids. CDR3 loop: CASSSGYYGYTF. The CDR3 bases are TGTGCCAGTAGTTCGGGGTACTATGGCTACACCTTC.

The chain couples TRBV5-5 to TRBJ1-1; a weak D match, TRBD1 (5 bases). Germline-derived CDR1 and CDR2 are SGHKS and YYEKEE (reference sequence). This CDR3 is built from 13 residues. Trimming removed 0 bases at V and 5 bases at J, with 8 bases between. The CDR3 loop reads CASSLDGGTEAFF. The CDR3 DNA follows: TGTGCCAGCAGCTTGGACGGGGGTACTGAAGCTTTCTTT.

The genes are TRBV18 and TRBJ1-6, with 9 bases lining up with TRBD1. J lost 5 bases, V lost 3 bases, and 2 bases had no gene match. The CDR3 runs to 15 residues. Per germline, CDR1 KGHSH and CDR2 LQKENI. This CDR3 reads CASSPRDRDNSPLHF. CDR3 nucleotide sequence: TGTGCCAGCTCACCCAGGGACAGGGATAATTCACCCCTCCACTTT.

V is TRBV3-1 (or the pseudogene TRBV3-2) and J is TRBJ2-2, with D perhaps TRBD1 (7 bases). Germline CDR1 reads LGHDT; CDR2 reads YNNKEL (reference sequence). V lost 2 bases to trimming and J lost 5 bases, with 9 bases between them. The CDR3 loop spans 14 amino acids. CDR3 coding DNA: TGTGCCAGCAGCCAACCAGGGGGGACCGGGGAGCTGTTTTTT. Protein sequence: CASSQPGGTGELFF.

This chain connects TRBV4-2 to TRBJ2-1, with 9 bases fitting TRBD2. Per the germline V gene, CDR1 is LGHNA and CDR2 is YNFKEQ. The CDR3 has 16 amino acids. Trimming removed 1 base from V and 5 bases from J; junction bases left unmatched: 6. For the CDR3, the DNA is TGTGCCAGCAGCCAAGGTATACGACTAGCGGACAATGAGCAGTTCTTC. Translated: CASSQGIRLADNEQFF.

The gene calls are TRBV6-5 and TRBJ1-2; 8 bases align to TRBD1. CDR1 is MNHEY, CDR2 SVGAGI, per germline. This CDR3 spans 14 amino acids. Germline trimming cut 4 bases from V and 7 bases from J; bases unmatched to any gene: 8. This CDR3 reads CASSSPGTGGGYTF. The DNA of the CDR3 is TGTGCCAGCAGTTCCCCCGGGACAGGCGGTGGCTACACCTTC.

This sequence joins TRBV27 and TRBJ1-1, with D tentatively TRBD1 (5 bases). This CDR3 has 16 residues. V lost 1 base to trimming and J lost 6 bases, with 18 bases between them. Germline assignment: CDR1 MNHEY and CDR2 SMNVEV (reference sequence). The CDR3 DNA reads as TGTGCCAGCAGTTTATTGTCCGGAGGGCAAGGGGCTGAAGCTTTCTTT. Residues: CASSLLSGGQGAEAFF.

The chain is built from TRBV7-3 and TRBJ2-3, with 8 bases aligning to TRBD1. This CDR3 has 15 residues. Germline V gene lookup returns CDR1 SGHTA and CDR2 FQGTGA. Trimming removed 4 bases from V and 3 bases from J; junction bases left unmatched: 6. The CDR3 DNA is TGTGCCAGCAGCTCGACAGGGGATAAGACAGATACGCAGTATTTT. As protein: CASSSTGDKTDTQYF. Together with reference TRBV7-3 and TRBJ2-3, the CDR3 gives the full variable domain: GAGVSQTPSNKVTEKGKYVELRCDPISGHTALYWYRQSLGQGPEFLIYFQGTGAADDSGLPNDRFFAVRPEGSVSTLKIQRTERGDSAVYLCASSSTGDKTDTQYFGPGTRLTVL.

CDR3 sequence (DNA): TGCGCCAGCGGCCGACAGGGTCAATCCTACGAGCAGTACTTC. This translates into CASGRQGQSYEQYF. The chain recombines TRBV5-1 with TRBJ2-7; TRBD1 matches 7 bases. J gave up 1 base and V 7 bases, and 8 bases lay outside the gene matches. CDR1 and CDR2 from the germline V gene are SGHRS and YFSETQ. The CDR3 has 14 amino acids.

The rearrangement joins TRBV6-5 to TRBJ1-2; tentatively, D is TRBD1 (5 bases). This CDR3 has 12 residues. CDR1 and CDR2 from the germline V gene are MNHEY and SVGAGI. The ends were cut back, 0 bases at V and 8 bases at J, with 7 bases in the middle. The chain's CDR3 is CASSYSGGGYTF. The CDR3 DNA reads as TGTGCCAGCAGTTACTCGGGGGGGGGCTACACCTTC.

The chain joins TRBV11-2 to TRBJ1-2; TRBD1 matches at 10 bases. Per the germline V gene, CDR1 is SGHAT and CDR2 is FQNNGV. The ends lost 0 bases at V and 9 bases at J; junction bases unmatched: 4. The CDR3 contains 14 residues. CDR3 nucleotides: TGTGCCAGCAGCTTAGAGGGACAGGGGAGACGCTACACCTTC. It translates to CASSLEGQGRRYTF. The full variable domain, its missing parts supplied by reference TRBV11-2 and TRBJ1-2, is EAGVAQSPRYKIIEKRQSVAFWCNPISGHATLYWYQQILGQGPKLLIQFQNNGVVDDSQLPKDRFSAERLKGVDSTLKIQPAKLEDSAVYLCASSLEGQGRRYTFGSGTRLTVV.

This chain connects TRBV2 to TRBJ2-3; D not certain. There are 14 residues in the CDR3. With 4 bases removed from V and 1 base from J, the gap between germline ends came to 9 bases. The V gene's germline CDR1 is SNHLY and CDR2 FYNNEI. The DNA of the CDR3 is TGTGCCAGCAGTGGCCTAGTAGGCACAGATACGCAGTATTTT. Protein product: CASSGLVGTDTQYF.

V usage is TRBV19 and J usage is TRBJ2-7; a weak D match, TRBD1 (5 bases). CDR3 length equals 13 residues. Trimming shortened V by 2 bases and J by 6 bases, and 11 bases separated the two germline ends. Looked up from germline, CDR1 is LNHDA and CDR2 is SQIVND (reference sequence). In DNA, the CDR3 is TGTGCCAGTAGTATAACCAGGGCCCGCGAGCAGTACTTC. Protein: CASSITRAREQYF. Based on the CDR3 plus reference TRBV19 and TRBJ2-7, the full variable domain is DGGITQSPKYLFRKEGQNVTLSCEQNLNHDAMYWYRQDPGQGLRLIYYSQIVNDFQKGDIAEGYSVSREKKESFPLTVTSAQKNPTAFYLCASSITRAREQYFGPGTRLTVT.

The rearrangement joins TRBV12-3 or TRBV12-4 to TRBJ1-1; 8 bases line up with TRBD1. This CDR3 spans 13 amino acids. Trimming took 6 bases from V and 4 from J; bases not matched to a gene: 4. The chain's CDR3 is CASSLGQGTEAFF. The CDR3 DNA is TGTGCCAGCAGCCTAGGACAGGGCACTGAAGCTTTCTTT.

This CDR3 reads CASSKGRRDEQFF. The CDR3 bases are TGTGCCAGCAGCAAGGGACGGAGGGATGAGCAGTTCTTC. The chain recombines TRBV7-8 with TRBJ2-1; D perhaps matches TRBD2 (6 bases). Germline-derived CDR1 and CDR2 are SGHVS and FQNEAQ. CDR3 size: 13 residues. Trimming stripped 5 bases from V and 8 bases from J, with 13 bases between.